This T cell receptor beta chain was identified during a study of blood T cells in healthy people across ages. Overall study results and limits: Total diversity from one million sequenced T cells was likely underestimated.

The donors, aged 6 to 90, were healthy Caucasians from Russia. A second PCR, run for about 7 to 12 cycles, used a sample-barcoded 5' primer plus a J-beta primer mix. A template-switch adaptor containing 12 random nucleotides labeled each cDNA molecule. TCRdb re-called the 5' RACE reads through MiXCR, storing one row per CDR3 protein. Among 1.5 million or so distinct CDR3 sequences listed, roughly 43% were seen once. The CDR3 sequence is 15 residues long. Trimming shortened V by 4 bases and J by 3 bases, and 12 bases separated the two germline ends. Germline V gives CDR1 SEHNR, CDR2 FQNEAQ (reference sequence). For this clonotype: The antigen is not known.

Sequences were obtained from blood. The receptor's source is a woman between 18 and 29 years old in good health. The J gene is TRBJ2-2, the V gene TRBV7-9; no clear D gene. The CDR3 DNA reads TGTGCCAGCAGCTCAACTCCTGGGGACACCGGGGAGCTGTTTTTT. Encoded protein: CASSSTPGDTGELFF.